Shown below are 32 T cell receptor delta chains from a single sample sequenced in a study of gamma-delta chains in newborns, infants, children. TCRdb re-called clones from the reads using CATT. This table has 9,500 to 13,000 delta-chain clones, about 3.8% appearing once. The sample consisted of blood. Source of these receptors: a child who was a newborn, infant or young child, either healthy, febrile or measles-vaccinated (not recorded which).

This clone is medium-sized in the sample. The J gene is TRDJ1, the V gene TRDV2, with TRDD3 identical over 8 bases. Germline CDR1 GEAIGNYY, CDR2 EKD. CDR3 size: 15 residues. The V and J ends lost 3 bases and 0 bases, in that order; junction bases with no gene match: 5. The CDR3 loop reads CACDQLGGYTDKLIF. The CDR3 nucleotides are TGTGCCTGTGACCAACTGGGGGGTTACACCGATAAACTCATCTTT.

This clone was seen a handful of times. The chain couples TRDV2 to TRDJ1; 10 bases map to TRDD3. The J call could be wrong; TRDJ2 is a better fit for the DNA end. Germline-derived CDR1 and CDR2 are GEAIGNYY and EKD. The CDR3 runs to 18 residues. This chain's CDR3 is CACVLLTGGSQGTDKLFF. The CDR3 coding sequence is TGTGCCTGTGTCCTTCTTACTGGGGGATCCCAAGGGACCGATAAACTCTTCTTT.

This clone was counted only a few times. The chain recombines TRDV1 with TRDJ1, with a possible D match to TRDD3 (6 bases). Germline CDR1 reads TSWWSYY; CDR2 reads QGS. There are 24 residues in the CDR3. Deletions cut 3 bases from V and 2 bases from J, with 40 bases between. The CDR3 DNA is TGTGCTCTTGGGGAGCCGCACCCCCGGAATCAACTACGTCCCTCACTCGGGGATACCGATAAACTCATCTTT. Translating it yields CALGEPHPRNQLRPSLGDTDKLIF.

This clone was observed a few times. The CDR3 sequence: CALGYSFPFGRDKLIF. DNA for the CDR3: TGTGCTCTTGGCTACTCATTTCCCTTCGGTCGCGATAAACTCATCTTT. V usage is TRDV1 and J usage is TRDJ1; D may be TRDD2 (5 bases). V lost 6 bases to trimming and J lost 4 bases, with 21 bases between them. The CDR3 spans 16 residues. Germline CDR1 TSWWSYY, CDR2 QGS.

Note on this clone: The junction and the germline gene differ at one end; a read error may be behind it. The V and J genes are TRDV1 and TRDJ1; the D is unclear. Germline V CDR1 and CDR2: TSWWSYY, QGS. CDR3 length equals 16 residues. The DNA of the CDR3 is TGTGCTCTTGGATACTACCCCCCCTATCACACCGGTAAACTCATCTTT. It yields the protein CALGYYPPYHTGKLIF.

In its sample, this clone was seen a few times. V usage is TRDV1 and J usage is TRDJ3, with 12 bases fitting TRDD3. CDR1 and CDR2 from the germline V gene are TSWWSYY and QGS. After removal of 1 base from V and 2 bases from J, the junction contained 12 bases not matched to a gene. This CDR3 comprises 22 residues. The CDR3 nucleotides read TGTGCTCTTGGGGAACACCCTTCCCTGGGGGATACGCCCCCCTGGGACACCCGACAGATGTTTTTC. Amino acid sequence: CALGEHPSLGDTPPWDTRQMFF.

J gene TRDJ1 was identified, but the V gene was not called; the table's D call TRDD3 went unverified against the DNA. There are 21 residues in the CDR3. CDR3 in DNA: TGTGCTCTTGGGGAACCCCCCCTGGTACTTACTGGGGGATACGTTAACCTTAAACTCATCTTT. As protein: CALGEPPLVLTGGYVNLKLIF.

The sample holds a few counts of this clone. At one boundary the junction diverges from the germline segment, which might be a read error. This same CDR3 is encoded by further DNA sequences in the sample. The J gene is TRDJ1, the V gene TRDV2; a weak D match, TRDD3 (6 bases). The CDR3 has 16 residues. Per the germline V gene, CDR1 is GEAIGNYY and CDR2 is EKD. The CDR3, as DNA: TGTGCCTGTGACACAGGCTGGGGAACCTACACCGATAAACTCATCTTC. It specifies CACDTGWGTYTDKLIF.

The chain has TRDV1 and TRDJ3; 9 nucleotides match TRDD3. Germline loops: CDR1 TSWWSYY, CDR2 QGS. The V segment lost 2 bases and the J segment 2 bases; nucleotides outside the gene matches: 25. The CDR3 is 25 residues long. Written as DNA, the CDR3 is TGTGCTCTTGGGGAAAGGTACGGATACCCTTATTGGGGGATAACCCCTACCTGGGACACCCGACAGATGTTTTTC. Its translation is CALGERYGYPYWGITPTWDTRQMFF.

This clone was observed a few times. A much larger clone lies a single base off, so this may be a read error. Different DNA sequences within this sample yield the same CDR3. This sequence joins TRDV2 and TRDJ1, with a possible D match to TRDD3 (6 bases). The germline gives CDR1 GEAIGNYY, CDR2 EKD. This CDR3 has 14 amino acids. CDR3 in amino acids: CACDSLEDTDKLIF. The CDR3 bases are TGTGCCTGTGACTCTCTGGAGGATACCGATAAACTCATCTTC.

This clone is medium-sized (0.01 to 0.1%) by share. Other DNA sequences of this sample code for an identical CDR3. J is TRDJ3 and V is TRDV2, with 12 bases identical to TRDD3. The CDR3 has 19 residues. V shed 3 bases, J shed 3 bases, and the junction held 8 bases outside the gene matches. Per germline, CDR1 GEAIGNYY and CDR2 EKD. CDR3 in amino acids: CACDQLGDTGNWDTRQMFF. CDR3 in DNA: TGTGCCTGTGACCAACTGGGGGATACCGGTAACTGGGACACCCGACAGATGTTTTTC.

This clone appeared a few times. This chain uses TRAV29/DV5 with TRDJ1, with D possibly being TRDD3 (6 bases). V was clipped by 0 bases and J by 0 bases, with 39 bases between them. The CDR3 spans 24 residues. Germline V lookup: CDR1 NSMFDY, CDR2 ISSIKDK. The CDR3 spells CAASEPRPPPLEGIPATNTDKLIF. For the CDR3, the DNA is TGTGCAGCAAGCGAACCCCGTCCTCCCCCCCTTGAGGGGATCCCCGCGACGAACACCGATAAACTCATCTTT.

This clone was seen more than once but under ten times. CDR3 nucleotides: TGTGCCTGTGACACCGTGGGGGGAGCGTACACCGATAAACTCATCTTT. This sequence encodes CACDTVGGAYTDKLIF. The chain links TRDV2 to TRDJ1; D might be TRDD3 (6 bases). Trimming took 0 bases from V and 0 from J, leaving 13 bases between them. This CDR3 region has 16 residues. Germline CDR1 GEAIGNYY, CDR2 EKD.

Concerning this clone itself: TCRdb's protein and the DNA translation differ at residue 8; the protein here comes from the DNA. This CDR3 reads CACDRLGEPPLSSKLIF. The CDR3 DNA is TGTGCCTGTGACAGACTGGGGGAGCCCCCCCTCTCAAGTAAACTCATCTTT. The rearrangement links TRDV2 to TRDJ1; 9 bases match TRDD3. The V and J ends lost 2 bases and 7 bases, in that order; junction bases with no gene match: 16. CDR3 length: 17 residues. Germline CDR1 GEAIGNYY, CDR2 EKD.

The V and J genes are TRDV1 and TRDJ1; 7 nucleotides align to TRDD3. J gave up 1 base and V 0 bases, and 32 bases lay outside the gene matches. Germline assignment: CDR1 TSWWSYY and CDR2 QGS. The CDR3 extends over 25 amino acids. Here the CDR3 reads CALGELKSLPPPGGWEGYGTDKLIF. The CDR3 DNA reads TGTGCTCTTGGGGAACTAAAGTCGCTTCCCCCGCCGGGGGGATGGGAAGGGTACGGCACCGATAAACTCATCTTT.

The chain is built from TRDV1 and TRDJ1; 8 bases are shared with TRDD3. TCRdb is silent on the J gene; assignment here came from matching the DNA to germline. This CDR3 contains 25 residues. J gave up 0 bases and V 1 base, and 31 bases lay outside the gene matches. Germline lookup yields CDR1 TSWWSYY and CDR2 QGS. In DNA form, the CDR3 reads TGTGCTCTTGGGGAACCATCCCAACCCTTGGGCTGGGGGACCCCCTCAAGGATGTACACCGATAAACTCATCTTT. It yields the protein CALGEPSQPLGWGTPSRMYTDKLIF.

There are a few counts of this clone. The protein given by TCRdb reflects a much larger clone and differs at residue 4 from this DNA's translation, likely from a read error; the protein shown is the DNA's translation. CDR3 sequence (DNA): TGTGCCTGTGAAGCGCTGGGGGATGTGGGGACCGATAAACTCATCTTT. Translated, it gives CACEALGDVGTDKLIF. The gene calls are TRDV2 and TRDJ1; 9 bases align to TRDD3. This CDR3 is built from 16 residues. V gave up 4 bases and J gave up 2 bases; unmatched junction bases: 10. CDR1 GEAIGNYY and CDR2 EKD come from the germline V gene.

This clone has more than one count but fewer than ten. Only one base separates this from a far larger clonotype, so it likely reflects a read error. Other DNA sequences within the sample encode an identical CDR3. The V gene is TRDV2, the J gene TRDJ1, with 13 bases lining up with TRDD3. In germline, CDR1 is GEAIGNYY, CDR2 EKD. This CDR3 spans 18 amino acids. In nucleotides, the CDR3 is TGTGCCTGTGACTACGTACTGGGGGATACGACCGAGGCCGATAAACTTATCTTT. Encoded protein: CACDYVLGDTTEADKLIF.

The V call is TRDV1, the J call TRDJ1; D is possibly TRDD3 (5 bases). With 9 bases removed from V and 1 base from J, the gap between germline ends came to 12 bases. The CDR3 spans 13 residues. The germline gives CDR1 TSWWSYY, CDR2 QGS. CDR3 residues: CALDGVFTDKLIF. In DNA form, the CDR3 reads TGTGCTCTCGATGGGGTTTTCACCGATAAACTCATCTTT.

The sample holds a few counts of this clone. This rearrangement joins TRDV3 to TRDJ1; D call uncertain. Germline-derived CDR1 and CDR2 are TVYSNPD and GDNSRS (reference sequence). The V end lost 2 bases, the J end lost 3 bases, and 19 bases lay between the germline ends. CDR3 length: 15 residues. CDR3 region: CAFFGHLLGSDKLIF. CDR3 DNA sequence: TGTGCCTTTTTTGGTCACCTGTTAGGTTCCGATAAACTCATCTTT.

In the case of this clone: It may be a read error: a sequence one base away is much more abundant. No V gene was called here, but the J gene is TRDJ1; TRDD3 reflects the table's D call only, with no check against the DNA. The CDR3 consists of 19 residues. The CDR3 protein is CACDTLLGDTAPGADKVIF. The DNA of the CDR3 is TGTGCCTGTGACACCTTACTGGGGGATACGGCCCCCGGGGCCGATAAGGTCATCTTT.

This clone was detected only a few times. The chain carries TRDV1 and TRDJ1; D gene uncertain. CDR1 and CDR2 from the germline V gene are TSWWSYY and QGS. This CDR3 region has 15 residues. Trimming took off 1 base at V and 0 bases at J, with 9 bases between the two ends. This CDR3 reads CALGEPSGYTDKLIF. The CDR3, as DNA: TGTGCTCTTGGGGAACCGTCCGGGTACACCGATAAACTCATCTTT.

This clone has just a few counts. Other nucleotide sequences from this sample produce the same CDR3. The rearrangement joins TRDV1 to TRDJ1; no firm D call. V lost 5 bases and J 0 bases, leaving 16 bases between the germline ends. Germline-derived CDR1 and CDR2 are TSWWSYY and QGS. The CDR3 consists of 16 residues. The CDR3 region has the DNA TGTGCTCTTGGGTTCCCCCACGGACCCTACACCGATAAACTCATCTTT. Encoded protein: CALGFPHGPYTDKLIF.

For this clone: One base separates it from a far larger clone, so it is likely a read error. The gene calls are TRDV2 and TRDJ1; no firm D call. Germline CDR1 reads GEAIGNYY; CDR2 reads EKD. CDR3 length equals 15 residues. The DNA of the CDR3 is TGTGCCTGTGACACAATCGGGAGAAGGGCCGATAAACCCATCTTT. Protein: CACDTIGRRADKPIF.

This clone was observed a handful of times. The genes are TRDV1 and TRDJ1, with TRDD3 matching over 9 bases. With V trimmed by 3 bases and J by 7 bases, 12 bases remained unmatched. The CDR3 loop spans 16 amino acids. In germline, CDR1 is TSWWSYY, CDR2 QGS. The CDR3 DNA sequence: TGTGCTCTTGGGGACACCTGTCTGGGGGATTCTCGTAAACTCATCTTT. Its protein is CALGDTCLGDSRKLIF.

V gene TRDV3 combines with J gene TRDJ1; 9 nucleotides align to TRDD3. Unmatched junction bases numbered 31, after V lost 2 bases and J lost 0 bases. Germline CDR1 is TVYSNPD and CDR2 is GDNSRS (reference sequence). CDR3 size: 23 residues. CDR3 loop: CAFGIIPSLTGPGGWLNTDKLIF. In nucleotides, the CDR3 is TGTGCCTTTGGTATAATCCCCTCCCTTACTGGCCCTGGGGGATGGTTAAACACCGATAAACTCATCTTT.

By frequency in the sample, this clone is medium-sized. J is TRDJ3 and V is TRAV29/DV5, with D perhaps matching TRDD3 (6 bases). This CDR3 has 20 residues. With 1 base removed from V and 0 bases from J, the gap between germline ends came to 20 bases. CDR1 is NSMFDY and CDR2 is ISSIKDK in the germline V gene. CDR3 region: CAASYPRGGGSSWDTRQMFF. CDR3 nucleotide sequence: TGTGCAGCAAGCTACCCACGCGGGGGAGGCAGCTCCTGGGACACCCGACAGATGTTTTTC.

With respect to this clone: Other nucleotide sequences in the sample specify the same CDR3. The chain carries TRDV2 and TRDJ3, with 10 bases matching TRDD3. V lost 0 bases and J lost 0; bases outside the gene matches: 4. This CDR3 spans 19 amino acids. Germline CDR1 is GEAIGNYY and CDR2 is EKD. The CDR3 spells CACDTVLGDSSWDTRQMFF. CDR3 bases: TGTGCCTGTGACACCGTACTGGGGGATTCCTCCTGGGACACCCGACAGATGTTTTTC.

This clone was counted only a few times. V gene TRDV1 combines with J gene TRDJ1; TRDD2 might be the D (5 bases). CDR1 TSWWSYY and CDR2 QGS come from the germline V gene. The germline V and J ends were trimmed by 0 bases and 0 bases, with 26 bases remaining between them. CDR3 length: 21 amino acids. The CDR3 loop is CALGELALQTTERTYTDKLIF. The CDR3 DNA sequence: TGTGCTCTTGGGGAACTGGCCCTACAGACTACTGAAAGGACGTACACCGATAAACTCATCTTT.

This clone has more than one count but fewer than ten. The protein TCRdb gives is from a much larger clone and does not agree with this DNA's translation at residue 11, likely a read error; the protein shown here comes from the DNA. V and J are TRDV2 and TRDJ2; D not resolved. Deletions cut 0 bases from V and 7 bases from J, with 17 bases between. This CDR3 is built from 16 residues. Germline V gene lookup returns CDR1 GEAIGNYY and CDR2 EKD. The CDR3 spells CACDTVSGSPIAQLFF. The CDR3 coding sequence is TGTGCCTGTGACACCGTTTCAGGATCCCCGATAGCACAACTCTTCTTT.

The V call is TRDV1, the J call TRDJ1; TRDD3 matches 10 bases. The CDR3 sequence is 22 residues long. Germline CDR1 reads TSWWSYY; CDR2 reads QGS. V shed 2 bases, J shed 0 bases, and the junction held 21 bases outside the gene matches. In DNA form, the CDR3 reads TGTGCTCTTGGGGAAGAAGTTCTTTCCTACCGTACTGGGGGATTTTACACCGATAAACTCATCTTT. This gives the protein CALGEEVLSYRTGGFYTDKLIF.

The CDR3 coding sequence is TGTGCCTTTTGGGGGATACGCGGCGGTCCGTACACCGATAAACTCATCTTT. As protein: CAFWGIRGGPYTDKLIF. The rearrangement links TRDV3 to TRDJ1; 11 nucleotides match TRDD3. J was trimmed by 0 bases and V by 2 bases; bases with no gene match: 11. The CDR3 is 17 residues long. CDR1 is TVYSNPD and CDR2 is GDNSRS in the germline V gene (reference sequence).